Listed here are 25 T cell receptor beta chains from one sample, sequenced in a study of blood T cell repertoires in COVID-19. TCRdb keeps only in-frame clones here, not all; method: immunoSEQ multiplex PCR. The sample has 120,000 to 150,000 clones; roughly 83% are singletons. Sequences were obtained from PBMCs or T cells enriched from blood (not recorded which). These TCRs come from a man aged 35-49 years with acute COVID-19.

The J gene is TRBJ1-2, the V gene TRBV4-2, with D uncertain. Between the trimmed V and J ends, which lost 4 bases and 0 bases, there was a span of 12 bases. Per germline, CDR1 LGHNA and CDR2 YNFKEQ. The CDR3 consists of 15 residues. The CDR3 DNA reads as TGTGCCAGCAGCCTAAGCGCCTCCTCTAACTATGGCTACACCTTC. It specifies CASSLSASSNYGYTF.

The rearrangement links TRBV29-1 to TRBJ2-3; TRBD2 aligns across 8 bases. V was pared by 7 bases and J by 1 base, with 1 base of the junction left unmatched. Germline V gene lookup returns CDR1 SQVTM and CDR2 ANQGSEA. There are 12 residues in the CDR3. The CDR3 DNA reads as TGCAGCGGGGGACTAGGCACAGATACGCAGTATTTT. Translation gives CSGGLGTDTQYF.

This chain connects TRBV7-6 to TRBJ2-3; 8 bases match TRBD2. CDR3 length: 16 residues. Germline V gene data show CDR1 as SGHVS and CDR2 as FNYEAQ. The V gene end was trimmed by 2 bases and the J gene end by 0 bases; junction bases not matched to a gene: 4. CDR3 DNA sequence: TGTGCCAGCAGCTTAATGGCTAGCGGGAGCACAGATACGCAGTATTTT. As protein: CASSLMASGSTDTQYF.

V usage is TRBV6-5 and J usage is TRBJ1-1; no clear D. In germline, CDR1 is MNHEY, CDR2 SVGAGI. Trimming pared 7 bases from V and 1 base from J, leaving 10 bases between. This CDR3 region has 13 residues. CDR3 sequence: CASTRSQNTEAFF. The CDR3 DNA sequence: TGTGCCAGCACCAGGTCCCAGAACACTGAAGCTTTCTTT.

The chain employs TRBV5-1 and TRBJ2-3; TRBD2 might be the D (5 bases). The CDR3 totals 15 residues. From germline, CDR1 is SGHRS and CDR2 YFSETQ. V was trimmed by 8 bases and J by 4 bases, leaving 20 bases between them. CDR3 coding DNA: TGCGCCAGTAGGACGTTACTAGGTGTTCCAGATACGCAGTATTTT. This translates into CASRTLLGVPDTQYF.

The V call is TRBV21-1, the J call TRBJ2-3; TRBD1, the table's D call, lacks a check against the DNA. TRBV21-1 corresponds to a pseudogene. The CDR3 is made up of 14 amino acids. CDR3 nucleotide sequence: TGTGCCAGCAGCCCCAGGTTCAGCAGGCTCACGCAGTATTTT. This codes for CASSPRFSRLTQYF.

V is TRBV5-1 and J is TRBJ1-1; D is unclear. CDR1 SGHRS and CDR2 YFSETQ come from the germline V gene. CDR3 length: 14 amino acids. V dropped 0 bases and J dropped 1 base, with 7 bases sitting between them. The CDR3 nucleotides are TGCGCCAGCAGCTTGGCCGCGGAGAACACTGAAGCTTTCTTT. Protein: CASSLAAENTEAFF.

This clone was seen once. This chain connects TRBV3-1 (or the pseudogene TRBV3-2) to TRBJ2-5; a possible D gene is TRBD1 (7 bases). This CDR3 contains 15 residues. V was clipped by 3 bases and J by 2 bases, with 13 bases between them. Germline V lookup: CDR1 LGHDT, CDR2 YNNKEL (reference sequence). For the CDR3, the DNA is TGTGCCAGCAGCCAGTGGGAGGACAGGCAAGAGACCCAGTACTTC. Protein sequence: CASSQWEDRQETQYF.

The chain uses TRBV30 and TRBJ2-2; TRBD2 is a possible D gene (5 bases). CDR1 and CDR2 from the germline V gene are GTSNPN and SVGIG (reference sequence). This CDR3 contains 13 residues. The germline V and J ends were trimmed by 3 bases and 5 bases, with 10 bases remaining between them. The CDR3: CAWRLGGTGELFF. In nucleotides, the CDR3 is TGTGCCTGGAGGCTAGGCGGGACCGGGGAGCTGTTTTTT. The whole variable domain, remainder taken from reference TRBV30 and TRBJ2-2, is SQTIHQWPATLVQPVGSPLSLECTVEGTSNPNLYWYRQAAGRGLQLLFYSVGIGQISSEVPQNLSASRPQDRQFILSSKKLLLSDSGFYLCAWRLGGTGELFFGEGSRLTVL.

This clone was detected a few times. This chain joins TRBV5-4 and TRBJ2-4, with D possibly TRBD1 on 6 matching bases. CDR1 is SGHNT, CDR2 YYREEE, per germline (reference sequence). CDR3 size: 17 residues. V lost 5 bases to trimming and J lost 0 bases, with 18 bases between them. CDR3 residues: CASSTLGQIVAKNIQYF. The CDR3 DNA sequence: TGTGCCAGCAGTACTCTCGGACAGATTGTAGCCAAAAACATTCAGTACTTC.

The chain has TRBV5-6 and TRBJ2-6; D is possibly TRBD1 (6 bases). CDR1 is SGHDT and CDR2 is YYEEEE in the germline V gene. The length of the CDR3 is 15 residues. Deletions cut 5 bases from V and 1 base from J, with 10 bases between. This CDR3 is CASSSRGSGANVLTF. Written as DNA, the CDR3 is TGTGCCAGCAGTTCCAGGGGTTCTGGGGCCAACGTCCTGACTTTC. Full variable domain (outside the CDR3, taken from reference TRBV5-6 and TRBJ2-6): DAGVTQSPTHLIKTRGQQVTLRCSPKSGHDTVSWYQQALGQGPQFIFQYYEEEERQRGNFPDRFSGHQFPNYSSELNVNALLLGDSALYLCASSSRGSGANVLTFGAGSRLTVL.

The genes are TRBV27 and TRBJ2-7, with TRBD2 matching over 10 bases. V was pared by 6 bases and J by 3 bases, with 11 bases of the junction left unmatched. The CDR3 is 16 residues long. Germline CDR1 MNHEY, CDR2 SMNVEV (reference sequence). The DNA for the CDR3 is TGTGCCAGCAGGGACGGAGGGACTAGCGTAGACTACGAGCAGTACTTC. It specifies CASRDGGTSVDYEQYF.

J is TRBJ2-1 and V is TRBV7-8; possibly TRBD1 for D (5 bases). This CDR3 spans 16 amino acids. Trimming removed 1 base from V and 3 bases from J, with 13 bases in between. Germline CDR1 and CDR2: SGHVS and FQNEAQ. The CDR3 sequence: CASSLGGRADYNEQFF. The CDR3 DNA is TGTGCCAGCAGCTTAGGGGGCAGGGCGGACTACAATGAGCAGTTCTTC.

The V and J genes are TRBV3-1 (or the pseudogene TRBV3-2) and TRBJ2-7; 7 bases fit TRBD1. Germline CDR1 LGHDT, CDR2 YNNKEL (reference sequence). The V and J ends lost 2 bases and 4 bases, in that order; junction bases with no gene match: 11. The CDR3 loop spans 16 amino acids. CDR3 sequence (DNA): TGTGCCAGCAGCCAACGGGACAGCCCCGCTCTGTACGAGCAGTACTTC. It yields the protein CASSQRDSPALYEQYF.

This chain joins TRBV10-3 and TRBJ2-7; 9 positions match TRBD2. The CDR3 has 14 amino acids. V lost 4 bases and J lost 6; bases outside the gene matches: 7. CDR1 is ENHRY, CDR2 SYGVKD, per germline. Here the CDR3 reads CAISVGTSSLEQYF. The DNA of the CDR3 is TGTGCCATCAGTGTCGGGACTAGCAGCCTCGAGCAGTACTTC.

The V and J genes are TRBV9 and TRBJ2-1; D gene unclear. Germline CDR1 SGDLS, CDR2 YYNGEE. V lost 0 bases and J 1 base, leaving 8 bases between the germline ends. The CDR3 extends over 15 amino acids. The CDR3 DNA sequence: TGTGCCAGCAGCGTAGCTCCCGGGTCCTACAATGAGCAGTTCTTC. Protein: CASSVAPGSYNEQFF.

J is TRBJ2-1 and V is TRBV7-8; D is ambiguous. Looked up from germline, CDR1 is SGHVS and CDR2 is FQNEAQ. The length of the CDR3 is 13 residues. The V and J ends lost 1 base and 10 bases respectively, with 11 bases between them. DNA for the CDR3: TGTGCCAGCAGCTTAGTAGAGCGTCGAGAGCAGTTCTTC. The encoded protein is CASSLVERREQFF.

The V gene is TRBV11-2, the J gene TRBJ2-1; 7 bases agree with TRBD2. CDR1 and CDR2 from the germline V gene are SGHAT and FQNNGV. This CDR3 spans 14 amino acids. With 0 bases clipped from V and 13 bases from J, the junction kept 9 bases outside the gene matches. The CDR3 loop is CASSLDAGEGNQFF. CDR3 bases: TGTGCCAGCAGCTTAGATGCGGGGGAAGGCAATCAGTTCTTC.

The chain links TRBV7-8 to TRBJ2-1; D may be TRBD1 (6 bases). Trimming stripped 1 base from V and 0 bases from J, with 16 bases between. The CDR3 length is 18 residues. Per the germline V gene, CDR1 is SGHVS and CDR2 is FQNEAQ. The CDR3 protein is CASSLEGGNGVSYNEQFF. CDR3 coding DNA: TGTGCCAGCAGCTTAGAAGGGGGAAACGGGGTCTCCTACAATGAGCAGTTCTTC. The entire variable domain, with the rest obtained from reference TRBV7-8 and TRBJ2-1, is as follows: GAGVSQSPRYKVAKRGQDVALRCDPISGHVSLFWYQQALGQGPEFLTYFQNEAQLDKSGLPSDRFFAERPEGSVSTLKIQRTQQEDSAVYLCASSLEGGNGVSYNEQFFGPGTRLTVL.

The V call is TRBV5-1, the J call TRBJ1-1, with D perhaps TRBD1 (5 bases). Looked up from germline, CDR1 is SGHRS and CDR2 is YFSETQ. The CDR3 loop spans 12 amino acids. Trimming stripped 4 bases from V and 7 bases from J, with 11 bases between. Here the CDR3 DNA reads TGCGCCAGCAGCCTCGGACAAGGTGAAGCTTTCTTT. This encodes CASSLGQGEAFF.

The table lists this clone with a few counts. The J gene is TRBJ2-7, the V gene TRBV11-2; TRBD1 aligns across 8 bases. With 5 bases clipped from V and 1 base from J, the junction kept 10 bases outside the gene matches. The length of the CDR3 is 16 residues. Germline V gene sequence: CDR1 SGHAT, CDR2 FQNNGV. The DNA for the CDR3 is TGTGCCAGCAGCCGAAGGCGGACAGGGCAGTCCTACGAGCAGTACTTC. This encodes CASSRRRTGQSYEQYF.

The genes are TRBV5-4 and TRBJ2-2; the D gene is possibly TRBD2 (5 bases). CDR1 and CDR2 from the germline V gene are SGHNT and YYREEE (reference sequence). This CDR3 has 14 residues. Trimming cost V 0 bases and J 4 bases, with 7 bases left between them. The CDR3 sequence: CASSLGLATGELFF. The CDR3 DNA is TGTGCCAGCAGCTTGGGGCTAGCCACCGGGGAGCTGTTTTTT.

V and J are TRBV28 and TRBJ1-1; D gene unclear. The CDR3 totals 13 residues. Trimming took off 5 bases at V and 5 bases at J, with 12 bases between the two ends. Germline CDR1 MDHEN, CDR2 SYDVKM. The CDR3 is CASSVGEWTEAFF. The CDR3, as DNA: TGTGCCAGCAGTGTCGGGGAATGGACTGAAGCTTTCTTT.

The J gene is TRBJ1-4, the V gene TRBV4-3; a weak D match, TRBD1 (6 bases). Germline V lookup: CDR1 LGHNA, CDR2 YSLEER. This CDR3 comprises 15 residues. The V end was cut by 1 base, the J end by 5 bases, with 11 bases between. CDR3: CASSQVGQGNEKLFF. The CDR3 coding sequence is TGCGCCAGCAGCCAAGTAGGGCAGGGGAATGAAAAACTGTTTTTT.

The V and J genes are TRBV3-1 (or the pseudogene TRBV3-2) and TRBJ2-3; 16 nucleotides align to TRBD2. The CDR3 consists of 17 residues. J gave up 8 bases and V 8 bases, and 13 bases lay outside the gene matches. Germline V CDR1 and CDR2: LGHDT, YNNKEL (reference sequence). CDR3 in amino acids: CASSGGTSGGAESTQYF. CDR3 nucleotide sequence: TGTGCCAGCTCCGGCGGGACTAGCGGGGGGGCCGAGAGTACGCAGTATTTT.